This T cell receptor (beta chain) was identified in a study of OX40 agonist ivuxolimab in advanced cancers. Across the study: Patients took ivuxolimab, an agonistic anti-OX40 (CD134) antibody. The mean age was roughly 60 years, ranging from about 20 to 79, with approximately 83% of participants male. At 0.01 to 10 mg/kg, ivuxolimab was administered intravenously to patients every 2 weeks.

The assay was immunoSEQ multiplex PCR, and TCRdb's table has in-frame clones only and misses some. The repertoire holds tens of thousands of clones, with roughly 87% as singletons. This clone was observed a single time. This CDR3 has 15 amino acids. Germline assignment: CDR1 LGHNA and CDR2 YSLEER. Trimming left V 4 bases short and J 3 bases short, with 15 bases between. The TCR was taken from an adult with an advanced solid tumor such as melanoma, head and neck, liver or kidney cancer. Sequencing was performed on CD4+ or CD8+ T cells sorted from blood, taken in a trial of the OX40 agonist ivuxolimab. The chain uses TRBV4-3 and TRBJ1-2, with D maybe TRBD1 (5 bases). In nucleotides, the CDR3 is TGCGCCAGCAGCCCCTCTGGAGGGGCGGACTATGGCTACACCTTC. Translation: CASSPSGGADYGYTF.